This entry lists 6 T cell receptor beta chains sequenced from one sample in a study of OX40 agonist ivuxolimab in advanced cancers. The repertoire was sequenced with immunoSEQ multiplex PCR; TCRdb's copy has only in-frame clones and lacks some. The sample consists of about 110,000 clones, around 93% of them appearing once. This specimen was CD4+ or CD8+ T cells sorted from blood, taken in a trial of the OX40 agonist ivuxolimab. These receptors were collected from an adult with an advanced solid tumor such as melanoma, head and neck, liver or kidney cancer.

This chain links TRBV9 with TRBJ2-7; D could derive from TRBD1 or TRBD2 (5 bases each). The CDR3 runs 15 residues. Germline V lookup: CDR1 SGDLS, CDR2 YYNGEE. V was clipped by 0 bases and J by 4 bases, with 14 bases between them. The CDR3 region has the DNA TGTGCCAGCAGCGTAGCTTATGGGGGTGGGTACGAGCAGTACTTC. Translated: CASSVAYGGGYEQYF.

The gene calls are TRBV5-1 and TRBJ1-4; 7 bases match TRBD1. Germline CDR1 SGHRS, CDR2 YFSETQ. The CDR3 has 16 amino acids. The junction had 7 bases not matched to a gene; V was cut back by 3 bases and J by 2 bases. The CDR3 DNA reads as TGCGCCAGCAGCTCGACAGGGATGCCGACTAATGAAAAACTGTTTTTT. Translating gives CASSSTGMPTNEKLFF.

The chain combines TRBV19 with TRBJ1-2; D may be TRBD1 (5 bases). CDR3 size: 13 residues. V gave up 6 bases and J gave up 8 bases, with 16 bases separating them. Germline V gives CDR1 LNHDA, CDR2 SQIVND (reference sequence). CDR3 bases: TGTGCCAGTAGACCCCAGGTAGGGGTCGGCTACACCTTC. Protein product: CASRPQVGVGYTF.

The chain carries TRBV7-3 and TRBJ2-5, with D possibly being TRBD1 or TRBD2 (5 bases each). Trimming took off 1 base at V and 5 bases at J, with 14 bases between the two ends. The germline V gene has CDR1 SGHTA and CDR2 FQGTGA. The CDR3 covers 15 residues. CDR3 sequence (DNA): TGTGCCAGCAGCTTAATGGGTAGGGACGGTGAGACCCAGTACTTC. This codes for CASSLMGRDGETQYF.

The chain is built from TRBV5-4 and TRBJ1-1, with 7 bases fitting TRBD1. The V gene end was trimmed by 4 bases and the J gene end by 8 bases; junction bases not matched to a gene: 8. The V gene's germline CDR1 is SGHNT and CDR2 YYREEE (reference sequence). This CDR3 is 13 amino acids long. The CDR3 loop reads CASSRDSDREAFF. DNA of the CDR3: TGTGCCAGCAGCCGGGACAGCGACCGCGAAGCTTTCTTT.

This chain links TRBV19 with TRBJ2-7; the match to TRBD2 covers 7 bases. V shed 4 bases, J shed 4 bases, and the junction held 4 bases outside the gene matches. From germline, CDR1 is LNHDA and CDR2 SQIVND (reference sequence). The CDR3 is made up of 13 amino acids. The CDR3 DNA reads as TGTGCCAGTAGTAGCGGGAGTTCTTACGAGCAGTACTTC. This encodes CASSSGSSYEQYF.